The next 24 T cell receptor beta chains were all read from a single sample in a study of T cell changes during pregnancy in multiple sclerosis. The data were produced by immunoSEQ multiplex PCR, yet TCRdb's version contains in-frame clones alone and is incomplete. The sample lists around 100,000 clones, around nine tenths occurring once. The source was peripheral blood, collected after pregnancy. The source of these receptors is a female donor with multiple sclerosis, enrolled in a pregnancy study.

The gene calls are TRBV7-9 and TRBJ1-1, with D unresolved. The CDR3 covers 13 residues. Germline assignment: CDR1 SEHNR and CDR2 FQNEAQ (reference sequence). V lost 1 base and J 6 bases, leaving 9 bases between the germline ends. The DNA of the CDR3 is TGTGCCAGCAGCTTAGATCCAGGCCCTGAAGCTTTCTTT. Protein sequence: CASSLDPGPEAFF.

The gene calls are TRBV6-1 and TRBJ2-7, with 8 bases matching TRBD1. Trimming took 10 bases from V and 4 from J; bases not matched to a gene: 9. The CDR3 consists of 13 residues. Germline CDR1 is MNHNS and CDR2 is SASEGT. DNA of the CDR3: TGTGCCATCTCCAGGGGGCAGGGTTACGAGCAGTACTTC. Residues: CAISRGQGYEQYF.

This chain links TRBV19 with TRBJ2-3, with 11 bases aligning to TRBD2. With 7 bases clipped from V and 8 bases from J, the junction kept 11 bases outside the gene matches. CDR1 LNHDA and CDR2 SQIVND come from the germline V gene (reference sequence). This CDR3 is built from 15 residues. CDR3 amino acids: CASTELAGDLGTQYF. CDR3 DNA: TGTGCCAGTACCGAACTAGCGGGGGATTTAGGTACGCAGTATTTT.

The rearrangement joins TRBV4-2 to TRBJ1-1, with 9 nucleotides matching TRBD1. The junction had 6 bases not matched to a gene; V was cut back by 8 bases and J by 5 bases. The CDR3 extends over 13 amino acids. Germline V gene lookup returns CDR1 LGHNA and CDR2 YNFKEQ. CDR3 DNA sequence: TGTGCCAGCCTCACGACAGGGGGGACTGAAGCTTTCTTT. Residues: CASLTTGGTEAFF.

This chain joins TRBV18 and TRBJ2-1; D unresolved. Germline V lookup: CDR1 KGHSH, CDR2 LQKENI. The CDR3 totals 16 residues. Trimming left V 1 base short and J 0 bases short, with 10 bases between. The CDR3 DNA is TGTGCCAGCTCACCACTAGCCCGAAGCTCCTACAATGAGCAGTTCTTC. It codes for CASSPLARSSYNEQFF.

This chain joins TRBV7-6 and TRBJ1-1; D is uncertain. CDR3 length: 15 amino acids. The germline V gene has CDR1 SGHVS and CDR2 FNYEAQ. V lost 5 bases and J 1 base, leaving 14 bases between the germline ends. Written as DNA, the CDR3 is TGTGCCAGCAGCCCGGTAGACGGGTGGAACACTGAAGCTTTCTTT. Its translation: CASSPVDGWNTEAFF.

The chain recombines TRBV7-9 with TRBJ2-3; D gene unclear. The CDR3 has 15 residues. In germline, CDR1 is SEHNR, CDR2 FQNEAQ (reference sequence). Trimming stripped 3 bases from V and 0 bases from J, with 10 bases between. DNA for the CDR3: TGTGCCAGCAGCTTGATACCCCAGAGCACAGATACGCAGTATTTT. It specifies CASSLIPQSTDTQYF.

The chain joins TRBV11-3 to TRBJ1-1, with D uncertain. Germline CDR1 SGHNT, CDR2 YENEEA. Trimming removed 5 bases from V and 7 bases from J, with 23 bases in between. This CDR3 is 16 amino acids long. In nucleotides, the CDR3 is TGTGCCAGCAGCGATGAGGAGAGTGTCCGGGATGGTGAAGCTTTCTTT. Translated: CASSDEESVRDGEAFF. Variable domain in full (rest from reference TRBV11-3 and TRBJ1-1): EAGVVQSPRYKIIEKKQPVAFWCNPISGHNTLYWYLQNLGQGPELLIRYENEEAVDDSQLPKDRFSAERLKGVDSTLKIQPAELGDSAVYLCASSDEESVRDGEAFFGQGTRLTVV.

This sequence joins TRBV28 and TRBJ1-1, with TRBD1 identical over 8 bases. Germline CDR1 is MDHEN and CDR2 is SYDVKM. The CDR3 is 15 residues long. Unmatched junction bases numbered 11, after V lost 5 bases and J lost 6 bases. CDR3 nucleotide sequence: TGTGCCAGCAGTGTGACCGGGACAGGACTCCCTGAAGCTTTCTTT. It translates to CASSVTGTGLPEAFF.

This rearrangement joins TRBV6-1 to TRBJ2-7, with TRBD2 identical over 15 bases. Looked up from germline, CDR1 is MNHNS and CDR2 is SASEGT. Germline trimming cut 6 bases from V and 7 bases from J; bases unmatched to any gene: 7. There are 15 residues in the CDR3. CDR3 bases: TGTGCCAGCAGCGACGGACTAGCGGGGGGGAGTGAGCAGTACTTC. Its protein is CASSDGLAGGSEQYF.

The V and J genes are TRBV7-9 and TRBJ2-2; tentatively, D is TRBD1 (5 bases). With 5 bases removed from V and 0 bases from J, the gap between germline ends came to 13 bases. Germline V CDR1 and CDR2: SEHNR, FQNEAQ (reference sequence). This CDR3 has 16 amino acids. This CDR3 is CASSPKVQANTGELFF. The CDR3 DNA sequence: TGTGCCAGCAGCCCCAAGGTACAGGCGAACACCGGGGAGCTGTTTTTT.

In its sample, this clone was seen once. The V gene is TRBV6-5, the J gene TRBJ2-3, with 11 bases identical to TRBD2. V shed 6 bases and J 6 bases; nucleotides not matched to a gene: 8. Germline values: CDR1 MNHEY, CDR2 SVGAGI. The CDR3 is made up of 15 amino acids. CDR3 sequence reads: CASSGTSGQGDTQYF. CDR3 nucleotides: TGTGCCAGCAGCGGGACTAGCGGCCAGGGGGATACGCAGTATTTT.

The V and J genes are TRBV4-1 and TRBJ2-7, with TRBD2 matching 7 bases. Germline V gene lookup returns CDR1 MGHRA and CDR2 YSYEKL. J lost 4 bases, V lost 0 bases, and 9 bases had no gene match. CDR3 length equals 16 residues. The CDR3 nucleotides are TGCGCCAGCAGCCAAGATGAGGGAGCGGGGCTATACGAGCAGTACTTC. Translation: CASSQDEGAGLYEQYF.

The J gene is TRBJ2-3, the V gene TRBV7-6; 8 nucleotides match TRBD2. The CDR3 totals 17 residues. The junction had 12 bases not matched to a gene; V was cut back by 4 bases and J by 3 bases. Germline loops: CDR1 SGHVS, CDR2 FNYEAQ. As DNA, the CDR3 is TGTGCCAGCAGCTCGCCCCGGGGCAGCGGGAGAACAGATACGCAGTATTTT. Translation: CASSSPRGSGRTDTQYF.

V is TRBV14 and J is TRBJ2-3; D unclear. The ends were cut back, 1 base at V and 3 bases at J, with 11 bases in the middle. This CDR3 has 15 residues. The germline V gene encodes CDR1 SGHDN and CDR2 FVKESK. CDR3 protein: CASSQGNRVTDTQYF. The CDR3 DNA reads TGTGCCAGCAGCCAAGGAAACAGAGTGACAGATACGCAGTATTTT.

The CDR3 sequence: CASSPTGYSNQPQHF. The CDR3 bases are TGTGCCAGCAGTCCGACAGGTTATAGCAATCAGCCCCAGCATTTT. This chain links TRBV7-2 with TRBJ1-5; a possible D gene is TRBD1 (6 bases). In germline, CDR1 is SGHTA, CDR2 FQGNSA. The CDR3 covers 15 residues. Trimming took off 6 bases at V and 0 bases at J, with 12 bases between the two ends.

A single count supports this clone. The chain couples TRBV29-1 to TRBJ1-2; the D is unclear. Trimming removed 6 bases from V and 2 bases from J, with 16 bases in between. Germline V gene lookup returns CDR1 SQVTM and CDR2 ANQGSEA. CDR3 length: 14 residues. The CDR3 coding sequence is TGCAGCGTACAAGGCAGTACAGCAAACTATGGCTACACCTTC. Translating gives CSVQGSTANYGYTF.

This chain connects TRBV5-5 to TRBJ1-6, with 8 bases identical to TRBD1. The junction had 2 bases not matched to a gene; V was cut back by 0 bases and J by 0 bases. Germline V gene lookup returns CDR1 SGHKS and CDR2 YYEKEE (reference sequence). This CDR3 comprises 17 residues. The CDR3 sequence is CASSLDRGSSYNSPLHF. Here the CDR3 DNA reads TGTGCCAGCAGCTTGGACAGGGGGAGCTCCTATAATTCACCCCTCCACTTT.

The chain is built from TRBV2 and TRBJ1-6, with D maybe TRBD1 (5 bases). In germline, CDR1 is SNHLY, CDR2 FYNNEI. V gave up 6 bases and J gave up 7 bases, with 7 bases separating them. CDR3 length: 12 amino acids. CDR3: CASRGGNSPLHF. For the CDR3, the DNA is TGTGCCAGCAGGGGGGGGAATTCACCCCTCCACTTT.

The rearrangement links TRBV27 to TRBJ2-1; 10 bases align to TRBD2. Trimming removed 4 bases from V and 12 bases from J; junction bases left unmatched: 12. This CDR3 contains 15 residues. Looked up from germline, CDR1 is MNHEY and CDR2 is SMNVEV (reference sequence). The CDR3 nucleotides read TGTGCCAGCAGTTCGTCCGGGACTAGCGTTTTTGGGCAGTTCTTC. As protein: CASSSSGTSVFGQFF.

The chain uses TRBV7-2 and TRBJ1-2, with TRBD1 matching 9 bases. The V segment lost 3 bases and the J segment 5 bases; nucleotides outside the gene matches: 7. The germline V gene encodes CDR1 SGHTA and CDR2 FQGNSA. The CDR3 consists of 15 residues. The CDR3 region is CASSFFQGQGYGYTF. Here the CDR3 DNA reads TGTGCCAGCAGCTTTTTCCAAGGACAGGGGTATGGCTACACCTTC.

The J gene is TRBJ2-1, the V gene TRBV7-2, with 9 bases lining up with TRBD1. This CDR3 has 15 residues. The germline V gene encodes CDR1 SGHTA and CDR2 FQGNSA. Trimming removed 4 bases from V and 6 bases from J; junction bases left unmatched: 7. The CDR3, as DNA: TGTGCCAGCAGCTCCCCGGGACAGGGCACCAATGAGCAGTTCTTC. It encodes CASSSPGQGTNEQFF.

Details on this clone: Other DNA sequences within the sample encode an identical CDR3. This chain joins TRBV12-1 and TRBJ1-6; the table's D call of TRBD1 was not tested on the DNA. TRBV12-1 is a known pseudogene. CDR3 length: 15 residues. The CDR3 bases are TGTGCCAGCAGCTTTGTAGGCAGGGGAGACTCACCCCTCCACTTT. As protein: CASSFVGRGDSPLHF.

The chain combines TRBV27 with TRBJ2-2; D possibly corresponds to TRBD2 (6 bases). Germline values: CDR1 MNHEY, CDR2 SMNVEV (reference sequence). The CDR3 is 12 residues long. V gave up 6 bases and J gave up 8 bases, with 10 bases separating them. The CDR3 DNA reads as TGTGCCAGCAGCTCGGGGGTGGGGGAGCTGTTTTTT. It specifies CASSSGVGELFF.